The next 18 T cell receptor beta chains were all read from a single sample in a study of T cell repertoires in cytomegalovirus infection. In TCRdb, the reads were re-called with MiXCR into one record per CDR3 protein. The data contain more than 400,000 distinct CDR3 sequences, 26% of them singletons. The specimen was PBMCs. The receptors derive from a human donor in good health (CMV status not recorded). Some clones in this sample may be carry-over from other donors' samples.

This rearrangement joins TRBV24-1 to TRBJ1-1; D is undetermined. This CDR3 has 13 amino acids. Trimming left V 6 bases short and J 4 bases short, with 11 bases between. The V gene's germline CDR1 is KGHDR and CDR2 SFDVKD. CDR3 bases: TGTGCCACCAGTAGAGGGTCGGGCACTGAAGCTTTCTTT. Translation: CATSRGSGTEAFF.

This clonotype was seen a handful of times. This chain uses TRBV14 with TRBJ2-3, with 12 bases that match TRBD2. The ends lost 1 base at V and 0 bases at J; junction bases unmatched: 5. Germline lookup yields CDR1 SGHDN and CDR2 FVKESK. This CDR3 has 18 amino acids. Here the CDR3 reads CASSQGLAGVGSTDTQYF. CDR3 coding DNA: TGTGCCAGCAGCCAAGGACTAGCGGGAGTCGGCAGCACAGATACGCAGTATTTT.

This clonotype showed up many times. For the CDR3, the DNA is TGTGCCAGCAGCATTTTGGAGACCCAGTACTTC. Its protein is CASSILETQYF. V and J are TRBV7-2 and TRBJ2-5; D is uncertain. CDR3 size: 11 residues. V was trimmed by 5 bases and J by 5 bases, leaving 6 bases between them. Germline V gives CDR1 SGHTA, CDR2 FQGNSA.

This clonotype was counted ten times or more. The chain has TRBV7-2 and TRBJ1-1; D call uncertain. From germline, CDR1 is SGHTA and CDR2 FQGNSA. This CDR3 comprises 13 residues. Deletions cut 5 bases from V and 2 bases from J, with 9 bases between. The CDR3 sequence is CASSKFSNTEAFF. As DNA, the CDR3 is TGTGCCAGCAGCAAGTTTTCAAACACTGAAGCTTTCTTT.

V is TRBV9 and J is TRBJ2-6; D might be TRBD2 (5 bases). The CDR3 runs 14 residues. Germline V gene sequence: CDR1 SGDLS, CDR2 YYNGEE. With 2 bases removed from V and 4 bases from J, the gap between germline ends came to 7 bases. CDR3 region: CASSVREGANVLTF. The CDR3 nucleotides read TGTGCCAGCAGCGTGAGGGAGGGGGCCAACGTCCTGACTTTC.

The CDR3 here is CASEALSTDTQYF. CDR3 nucleotide sequence: TGTGCCAGCGAAGCGTTAAGCACAGATACGCAGTATTTT. The chain recombines TRBV6-2 or TRBV6-3 with TRBJ2-3; D remains unclear. This CDR3 comprises 13 residues. The V gene lost 8 bases and the J gene lost 0 bases, with 9 bases spanning the gap. Germline assignment: CDR1 MNHEY and CDR2 SVGEGT.

With respect to this clonotype: A much larger clone lies a single base off, so this may be a read error. Since no conserved phenylalanine or tryptophan closes the CDR3, a read error is the likely cause. The chain recombines TRBV12-5 with TRBJ2-5, with a possible D match to TRBD2 (5 bases). V shed 0 bases and J shed 5 bases, with 19 bases lying between them. The CDR3 is made up of 17 amino acids. Germline assignment: CDR1 LGHNT and CDR2 FRNRAP. CDR3 loop: CASGLVTWYRGGETQYL. The CDR3 DNA is TGTGCTAGTGGTTTGGTAACGTGGTATCGGGGTGGGGAGACCCAGTACCTC.

This clonotype was observed a single time. The V and J genes are TRBV20-1 and TRBJ1-1, with D possibly TRBD1 on 5 matching bases. This CDR3 contains 13 residues. V lost 5 bases and J 1 base, leaving 11 bases between the germline ends. Germline lookup yields CDR1 DFQATT and CDR2 SNEGSKA (reference sequence). In nucleotides, the CDR3 is TGCAGTGCTCCTCGACAGACGAACACTGAAGCTTTCTTT. This codes for CSAPRQTNTEAFF.

There are a few counts of this clonotype. The genes are TRBV12-3 or TRBV12-4 and TRBJ1-4; TRBD1 matches at 9 bases. The CDR3 consists of 11 residues. The ends lost 8 bases at V and 8 bases at J; junction bases unmatched: 0. CDR3 in amino acids: CASGTGEKLFF. The CDR3 coding sequence is TGTGCCAGCGGGACAGGGGAAAAACTGTTTTTT.

This rearrangement joins TRBV7-4 to TRBJ2-1; D perhaps matches TRBD2 (5 bases). With 1 base removed from V and 5 bases from J, the gap between germline ends came to 15 bases. In germline, CDR1 is SGHVT, CDR2 SQSDAQ. This CDR3 is 16 amino acids long. The CDR3 DNA reads TGTGCCAGCAGCTTAGGACCCATCGCTAGCAACAATGAGCAGTTCTTC. Amino acid sequence: CASSLGPIASNNEQFF.

The V gene is TRBV28, the J gene TRBJ1-1; D is ambiguous. Germline V lookup: CDR1 MDHEN, CDR2 SYDVKM. Trimming removed 7 bases from V and 12 bases from J, with 27 bases in between. This CDR3 is built from 15 residues. The CDR3 DNA follows: TGTGCCAGCAATTACCCCCACGGCCTAATTCAAATCCCTTTCTTT. Translating it yields CASNYPHGLIQIPFF.

The chain carries TRBV7-2 and TRBJ2-4; 11 nucleotides line up with TRBD1. V shed 2 bases, J shed 7 bases, and the junction held 4 bases outside the gene matches. Germline-derived CDR1 and CDR2 are SGHTA and FQGNSA. CDR3 length: 15 amino acids. CDR3 DNA: TGTGCCAGCAGCTTATATGGGACAGGGGGTAACATTCAGTACTTC. Residues: CASSLYGTGGNIQYF.

This rearrangement joins TRBV28 to TRBJ1-2, with no clear D. Germline values: CDR1 MDHEN, CDR2 SYDVKM. The CDR3 extends over 14 amino acids. V lost 1 base and J lost 4, with 10 bases in between. CDR3 in amino acids: CASSLYNKPYGYTF. Here the CDR3 DNA reads TGTGCCAGCAGTTTATATAACAAACCCTATGGCTACACCTTC.

This clonotype showed up just once. The chain links TRBV7-3 to TRBJ2-2; D unresolved. V was clipped by 0 bases and J by 9 bases, with 14 bases between them. CDR1 and CDR2 from the germline V gene are SGHTA and FQGTGA. The CDR3 has 15 amino acids. The CDR3 region has the DNA TGTGCCAGCAGCTTAACGGCTTTCGGCGCCCGGGAGCTGTTTTTT. This translates into CASSLTAFGARELFF.

The V call is TRBV6-5, the J call TRBJ2-7, with TRBD1 matching 11 bases. The CDR3 extends over 14 amino acids. Germline CDR1 and CDR2: MNHEY and SVGAGI. V dropped 7 bases and J dropped 1; count of bases not matched to a gene: 3. The DNA of the CDR3 is TGTGCCAGCAACCGGGACAGGGGGTCCTACGAGCAGTACTTC. Residues: CASNRDRGSYEQYF.

This clonotype was counted many times. V gene TRBV6-2 or TRBV6-3 combines with J gene TRBJ2-3; 7 nucleotides align to TRBD2. J was trimmed by 1 base and V by 3 bases; bases with no gene match: 4. Germline CDR1 is MNHEY and CDR2 is SVGEGT. The CDR3 has 15 amino acids. In nucleotides, the CDR3 is TGTGCCAGCAGTTATGCGGGAGTGGGCACAGATACGCAGTATTTT. It encodes CASSYAGVGTDTQYF.

Points on this clonotype: A much larger clone lies a single base off, so this may be a read error. The rearrangement joins TRBV7-2 to TRBJ1-3, with D hard to call. The germline V gene encodes CDR1 SGHTA and CDR2 FQGNSA. CDR3 length: 16 residues. CDR3 in DNA: TGTGCCAGCAGCCAACGCATCTTGGTTTCTGGAACCACCATATATTTT. Translated: CASSQRILVSGTTIYF.

This clonotype was picked up a small number of times. The J gene is TRBJ2-3, the V gene TRBV19; 7 positions match TRBD2. This CDR3 is 17 amino acids long. Germline assignment: CDR1 LNHDA and CDR2 SQIVND (reference sequence). V lost 3 bases and J lost 1; bases outside the gene matches: 10. The CDR3: CASSMTLAASGTDTQYF. The CDR3 DNA is TGTGCCAGTAGTATGACTCTAGCGGCCTCCGGCACAGATACGCAGTATTTT.